The 3 T cell receptor beta chains listed next were all sequenced from one sample in a study of T cell responses to AZD1222 COVID-19 vaccine. Sequencing was performed with immunoSEQ multiplex PCR; in TCRdb, only in-frame clones are kept and a portion is missing. This sample yields tens of thousands of clones, of which over 75% are seen a single time; less than 25% belongs to the top ten. This sample comprised peripheral blood, obtained 28 days after the second dose of the MenACWY control vaccine. These receptors all stem from an adult who received the MenACWY meningococcal vaccine as a control.

The CDR3 DNA sequence: TGCGCCAGCAGCTTGGATGGGTACGATTCACCCCTCCACTTT. Translated: CASSLDGYDSPLHF. V is TRBV5-1 and J is TRBJ1-6; D not resolved. V was shortened by 0 bases and J by 8 bases, with 9 bases between the two germline ends. The CDR3 consists of 14 residues. Germline-derived CDR1 and CDR2 are SGHRS and YFSETQ.

The chain joins TRBV2 to TRBJ1-6, with D unresolved. Trimming removed 3 bases at V and 8 bases at J, with 5 bases between. The CDR3 is 12 residues long. Germline CDR1 reads SNHLY; CDR2 reads FYNNEI. The DNA of the CDR3 is TGTGCCAGCAGTGACGGAGATTCACCCCTCCACTTT. It specifies CASSDGDSPLHF.

The chain carries TRBV9 and TRBJ2-3; 13 nucleotides match TRBD2. V shed 4 bases, J shed 2 bases, and the junction held 10 bases outside the gene matches. Germline values: CDR1 SGDLS, CDR2 YYNGEE. The CDR3 spans 18 residues. The CDR3: CASSPLAGGPRHTDTQYF. CDR3 coding DNA: TGTGCCAGCAGCCCACTAGCGGGGGGGCCCAGGCACACAGATACGCAGTATTTT.